In its sample, the clone carrying this T cell receptor beta chain was seen once. Its antigen is currently unknown. This sample stems from a study of cytomegalovirus exposure and HLA in healthy donors. Study-wide results and limits: A prior analysis recorded that most TCR beta V segments were productive about 87% or about 30% of the time.

The PCR ran on 60 Vbeta and 13 Jbeta primers. Profiling relied on immunoSEQ multiplex PCR, and the TCRdb table lists in-frame clones only, not all of them. Among 130,000 to 150,000 clones listed, around 80% were seen once. This sequence was found in a man aged 25 to 40 in good health and CMV-seropositive. The sample was PBMCs.

CDR3 region: CASSQDRGTGVQPQHF. CDR3 DNA sequence: TGCGCCAGCAGCCAAGACCGGGGGACAGGGGTTCAGCCCCAGCATTTT. The chain recombines TRBV4-1 with TRBJ1-5, with 10 bases lining up with TRBD1. Germline V CDR1 and CDR2: MGHRA, YSYEKL. Losses at the gene ends were 0 bases for V and 6 bases for J; bases not matched to a gene: 5. The CDR3 runs to 16 residues.